This T cell receptor (beta chain) was sequenced in a study of blood T cells in healthy people across ages. Germline V gives CDR1 LGHNA, CDR2 YNFKEQ. The V gene lost 0 bases and the J gene lost 4 bases, with 15 bases spanning the gap. The CDR3 sequence is 16 residues long. General study points: Long-lived donors carried more naive CD4+ cells and greater diversity than aged donors. Shifts in expanded clonotypes may have been confounded by donor CMV status, which was unknown. Since the PBMCs were unsorted, naive and antigen-experienced cells could not be conclusively compared.

Using a J-beta primer mix together with a sample-barcoded 5' primer, a second PCR was run for roughly 7 to 11 cycles. Per sample, CDR3-containing paired-end reads numbered at least 2.5 million. Each CDR3 protein is one row after TCRdb ran MiXCR on the 5' RACE reads. The sample has some 1.4 million distinct CDR3 sequences, around two fifths seen once; the top ten hold 6.5% to 10%. For this clonotype: Its target is not known.

This sequence was found in a woman aged 18-29 years in good health. The specimen was blood. This sequence joins TRBV4-2 and TRBJ1-2, with D maybe TRBD1 (6 bases). The CDR3 loop reads CASSQEEGPGVYGYTF. In DNA, the CDR3 is TGTGCCAGCAGCCAAGAGGAGGGGCCAGGGGTCTATGGCTACACCTTC.